One and the same sample provided the 7 T cell receptor beta chains below, sequenced in a study of blood T cell repertoires in COVID-19. Sequencing used immunoSEQ multiplex PCR; TCRdb keeps in-frame clones, though not all of them. The repertoire holds about 150,000 clones, with approximately 91% as singletons. Sequenced: peripheral blood. These receptors were obtained from a man between 18 and 35 years old with COVID-19, enrolled during active disease.

The chain links TRBV30 to TRBJ2-2; D remains ambiguous. With 4 bases removed from V and 1 base from J, the gap between germline ends came to 7 bases. CDR3 length equals 13 residues. CDR1 and CDR2 (germline): GTSNPN, SVGIG (reference sequence). DNA for the CDR3: TGTGCCTGGACTAGTCGGAACACCGGGGAGCTGTTTTTT. This translates into CAWTSRNTGELFF.

J is TRBJ2-3 and V is TRBV20-1; 8 bases match TRBD2. V shed 6 bases, J shed 12 bases, and the junction held 8 bases outside the gene matches. The CDR3 runs 11 residues. CDR1 DFQATT and CDR2 SNEGSKA come from the germline V gene (reference sequence). This CDR3 is CSAMAGLVQYF. CDR3 DNA: TGCAGTGCAATGGCGGGACTAGTACAGTATTTT.

The rearrangement links TRBV10-3 to TRBJ1-5; 11 bases agree with TRBD1. The CDR3 contains 19 residues. V lost 0 bases and J lost 7; bases outside the gene matches: 14. Germline V CDR1 and CDR2: ENHRY, SYGVKD. CDR3 nucleotides: TGTGCCATCAGTGAGTCGGAGTATTCGGGACAGGGGGACGGACAGCCCCAGCATTTT. Protein product: CAISESEYSGQGDGQPQHF.

This clone was detected once. The genes are TRBV18 and TRBJ1-5; TRBD1 is a possible D gene (5 bases). The CDR3 is 14 residues long. The germline V gene encodes CDR1 KGHSH and CDR2 LQKENI. V was pared by 2 bases and J by 6 bases, with 11 bases between. The CDR3 loop reads CASSPRGEGQPQHF. The CDR3 nucleotides read TGTGCCAGCTCACCAAGAGGGGAGGGTCAGCCCCAGCATTTT.

The rearrangement uses TRBV7-8 and TRBJ1-4; 7 nucleotides agree with TRBD1. In germline, CDR1 is SGHVS, CDR2 FQNEAQ. This CDR3 contains 15 residues. With V trimmed by 6 bases and J by 0 bases, 4 bases remained unmatched. CDR3 DNA sequence: TGTGCCAGCAGAATGACAGGGACAACTAATGAAAAACTGTTTTTT. It is translated as CASRMTGTTNEKLFF.

The chain uses TRBV10-3 and TRBJ2-3, with 12 bases that match TRBD2. This CDR3 region has 16 residues. CDR1 ENHRY and CDR2 SYGVKD come from the germline V gene. J gave up 1 base and V 6 bases, and 5 bases lay outside the gene matches. CDR3 nucleotides: TGTGCCATCAGACAGACTAGCGGGGGCGGCACAGATACGCAGTATTTT. Its translation: CAIRQTSGGGTDTQYF.

The V and J genes are TRBV10-3 and TRBJ1-5; the D is unclear. This CDR3 has 13 residues. Trimming stripped 2 bases from V and 7 bases from J, with 9 bases between. The germline V gene has CDR1 ENHRY and CDR2 SYGVKD. The CDR3 spells CAISEDTRQPQHF. The CDR3 DNA reads TGTGCCATCAGTGAGGACACCAGGCAGCCCCAGCATTTT.